This T cell receptor (beta chain) was recorded in a study of CD8 T cells in ankylosing spondylitis. The length of the CDR3 is 14 residues. The ends were cut back, 5 bases at V and 2 bases at J, with 12 bases in the middle. CDR1 is SEHNR and CDR2 is FQNEAQ in the germline V gene (reference sequence). Study-wide results and limits: Under 10 highly homologous variants formed a TCR beta motif that appeared characteristic of ankylosing spondylitis blood. Certain motif variants had earlier appeared in reactive arthritis synovial fluid and blood.

Each CDR3 protein gets one entry after TCRdb re-called the 5' RACE reads with MiXCR. The sample has a few hundred thousand distinct CDR3 sequences, around 22% seen once. Regarding this clonotype: What it recognizes is unknown.

The origin of this receptor is a male donor with ankylosing spondylitis. The J gene is TRBJ1-1, the V gene TRBV7-9; D perhaps matches TRBD1 (5 bases). The sequencing sample was made of blood, either unsorted or a sorted T cell fraction (not recorded which). The chain's CDR3 is CASSRQQLNTEAFF. CDR3 nucleotide sequence: TGTGCCAGCAGCCGACAGCAGCTTAACACTGAAGCTTTCTTT.